This TCR beta chain was documented in a study of Graves' ophthalmopathy and Graves' hyperthyroidism. Scientists amplified the TCR beta CDR3 regions from RNA transcripts. The workflow started with a first-round RT-PCR run with HTBI primers and then moved on to a second-round multiplex PCR. MiXCR was run by TCRdb on the multiplex PCR reads, yielding one entry per CDR3 protein. The data hold around 670,000 distinct CDR3 sequences, with 40% observed a single time. This CDR3 has 17 residues. From germline, CDR1 is SGHTA and CDR2 FQGNSA. With V trimmed by 6 bases and J by 4 bases, 12 bases remained unmatched.

The sequence was obtained from an adult man with Graves' ophthalmopathy. This chain uses TRBV7-2 with TRBJ2-5, with 12 bases matching TRBD2. The sequencing sample was made of peripheral blood. CDR3 loop: CASSYWGLAGDPETQYF. The CDR3 DNA sequence: TGTGCCAGCAGTTACTGGGGACTAGCGGGCGACCCAGAGACCCAGTACTTC.